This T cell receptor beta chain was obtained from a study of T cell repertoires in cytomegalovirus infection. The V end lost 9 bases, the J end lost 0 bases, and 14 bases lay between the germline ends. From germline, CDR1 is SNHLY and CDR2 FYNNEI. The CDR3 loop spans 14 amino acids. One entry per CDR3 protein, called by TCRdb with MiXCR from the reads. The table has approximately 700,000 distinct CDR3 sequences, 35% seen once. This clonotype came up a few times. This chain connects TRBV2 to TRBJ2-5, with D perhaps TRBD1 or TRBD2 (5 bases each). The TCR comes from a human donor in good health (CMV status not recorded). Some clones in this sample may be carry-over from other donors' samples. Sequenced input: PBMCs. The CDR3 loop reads CASGAGLYQETQYF. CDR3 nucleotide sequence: TGTGCCAGTGGGGCGGGCCTGTACCAAGAGACCCAGTACTTC.